These 11 T cell receptor beta chains were all obtained from the same sample, sequenced in a study of blood T cell repertoires in COVID-19. Repertoires were generated with immunoSEQ multiplex PCR, while TCRdb's copy carries only in-frame clones and drops some. The data show roughly 500,000 clones, approximately 83% seen once. Sequencing was carried out using peripheral blood. These receptors were collected from a human donor in a cohort sampled during active COVID-19.

This chain joins TRBV5-6 and TRBJ1-1, with D perhaps matching TRBD1 (5 bases). This CDR3 contains 15 residues. V was trimmed by 6 bases and J by 0 bases, leaving 15 bases between them. The V gene's germline CDR1 is SGHDT and CDR2 YYEEEE. CDR3 residues: CASKLGGLMNTEAFF. The DNA of the CDR3 is TGTGCCAGCAAGCTTGGGGGACTTATGAACACTGAAGCTTTCTTT.

The rearrangement uses TRBV18 and TRBJ1-1; 8 nucleotides agree with TRBD1. This CDR3 region has 15 residues. Germline CDR1 is KGHSH and CDR2 is LQKENI. V shed 3 bases and J 3 bases; nucleotides not matched to a gene: 6. The CDR3 DNA reads TGTGCCAGCTCACCTACCCAGGGGGCTGACACTGAAGCTTTCTTT. The encoded protein is CASSPTQGADTEAFF.

This clone was observed a single time. V gene TRBV7-9 combines with J gene TRBJ2-7, with TRBD2 matching 7 bases. The CDR3 totals 14 residues. J lost 3 bases, V lost 6 bases, and 8 bases had no gene match. Germline V gene lookup returns CDR1 SEHNR and CDR2 FQNEAQ (reference sequence). The CDR3 loop is CASSVGGSSYEQYF. DNA for the CDR3: TGTGCCAGCAGTGTGGGAGGGAGCAGCTACGAGCAGTACTTC. Supplemented by reference TRBV7-9 and TRBJ2-7, the full variable domain reads DTGVSQNPRHKITKRGQNVTFRCDPISEHNRLYWYRQTLGQGPEFLTYFQNEAQLEKSRLLSDRFSAERPKGSFSTLEIQRTEQGDSAMYLCASSVGGSSYEQYFGPGTRLTVT.

V usage is TRBV5-1 and J usage is TRBJ2-3; D is perhaps TRBD1 (5 bases). V was cut by 2 bases and J by 0 bases, with 10 bases left in between. Germline V CDR1 and CDR2: SGHRS, YFSETQ. This CDR3 region has 15 residues. Here the CDR3 DNA reads TGCGCCAGCAGCTTCAGGGTACCTAGCACAGATACGCAGTATTTT. Encoded protein: CASSFRVPSTDTQYF.

The V call is TRBV5-1, the J call TRBJ2-3; TRBD2 might be the D (6 bases). The germline V gene has CDR1 SGHRS and CDR2 YFSETQ. The germline V and J ends were trimmed by 4 bases and 3 bases, with 12 bases remaining between them. There are 14 residues in the CDR3. The CDR3 here is CASSPLGGTDTQYF. In nucleotides, the CDR3 is TGCGCCAGCAGCCCGCTCGGGGGAACAGATACGCAGTATTTT.

The chain recombines TRBV27 with TRBJ2-6; perhaps TRBD1 as D (6 bases). Germline CDR1 reads MNHEY; CDR2 reads SMNVEV (reference sequence). The CDR3 is 17 residues long. V shed 2 bases and J shed 0 bases, with 11 bases lying between them. This CDR3 is CASSLKGRGSGANVLTF. The CDR3 DNA sequence: TGTGCCAGCAGTTTAAAGGGCAGGGGCTCTGGGGCCAACGTCCTGACTTTC.

This sequence joins TRBV14 and TRBJ2-2; 7 bases match TRBD1. The CDR3 runs to 16 residues. From germline, CDR1 is SGHDN and CDR2 FVKESK. The V gene end was trimmed by 4 bases and the J gene end by 4 bases; junction bases not matched to a gene: 9. In DNA, the CDR3 is TGTGCCAGCAGCCTCCGTTCGACAGGGAGCACCGGGGAGCTGTTTTTT. Its translation: CASSLRSTGSTGELFF.

J is TRBJ1-2 and V is TRBV7-9; D remains ambiguous. The CDR3 sequence is 13 residues long. Trimming left V 5 bases short and J 8 bases short, with 15 bases between. The germline CDR1 and CDR2 sequences are SEHNR and FQNEAQ (reference sequence). CDR3 bases: TGTGCCAGCAGCCCACAGCCGAGCGGAGGCTACACCTTC. This gives the protein CASSPQPSGGYTF.

The rearrangement links TRBV5-1 to TRBJ2-1; a weak D match, TRBD2 (6 bases). Germline V CDR1 and CDR2: SGHRS, YFSETQ. Trimming took off 4 bases at V and 0 bases at J, with 20 bases between the two ends. There are 18 residues in the CDR3. The DNA of the CDR3 is TGCGCCAGCAGCATGAATACCGGCGGGGCAACCTCCTACAATGAGCAGTTCTTC. Amino acid sequence: CASSMNTGGATSYNEQFF.

V gene TRBV3-1 (or the pseudogene TRBV3-2) combines with J gene TRBJ2-1, with D uncertain. CDR3 length equals 15 residues. Germline V gene lookup returns CDR1 LGHDT and CDR2 YNNKEL (reference sequence). Trimming pared 0 bases from V and 4 bases from J, leaving 10 bases between. For the CDR3, the DNA is TGTGCCAGCAGCCAAGACGCGAGGCTATACAATGAGCAGTTCTTC. It yields the protein CASSQDARLYNEQFF.

The chain links TRBV9 to TRBJ1-2, with D perhaps matching TRBD1 (6 bases). The CDR3 sequence is 17 residues long. The germline V gene has CDR1 SGDLS and CDR2 YYNGEE. Trimming left V 3 bases short and J 0 bases short, with 18 bases between. CDR3 DNA: TGTGCCAGCAGCGGAGCCCTGAACAGGGTTGCTAACTATGGCTACACCTTC. This encodes CASSGALNRVANYGYTF.